One and the same sample provided the 5 T cell receptor beta chains below, sequenced in a study of blood T cells in healthy people across ages. Alongside a J-beta primer mix, a sample-barcoded 5' primer served in a second PCR lasting roughly 6 to 11 cycles. Via MiXCR, TCRdb re-called the 5' RACE reads, giving one row per CDR3 protein. Of around 990,000 distinct CDR3 sequences detected, roughly a quarter appear once; the ten largest clones hold about 0.72%. The same data also contributed to another study, on T cells of mothers and their children.

Sequenced: blood. These receptors were collected from a girl between 2 and 10 years old in good health.

The rearrangement links TRBV20-1 to TRBJ1-4; possibly TRBD1 for D (6 bases). Trimming left V 5 bases short and J 8 bases short, with 12 bases between. The CDR3 is 12 residues long. Germline V gene data show CDR1 as DFQATT and CDR2 as SNEGSKA (reference sequence). CDR3 amino acids: CSAGRQGEKLFF. The CDR3 DNA follows: TGCAGTGCTGGGCGTCAGGGGGAAAAACTGTTTTTT.

A few counts support this clonotype. A read error may account for a junction end that differs from germline. This chain connects TRBV7-2 to TRBJ1-1; D is ambiguous. The CDR3 covers 12 residues. Germline V gives CDR1 SGHTA, CDR2 FQGNSA. CDR3 sequence (DNA): TGTGCCAGCAGCTTAGATGCACACTCCCAAGTCTTT. As protein: CASSLDAHSQVF.

The gene calls are TRBV20-1 and TRBJ2-6; D may be TRBD2 (6 bases). The germline V gene has CDR1 DFQATT and CDR2 SNEGSKA (reference sequence). V was pared by 1 base and J by 0 bases, with 13 bases between. This CDR3 spans 17 amino acids. The CDR3 sequence is CSARGRLGFSGANVLTF. For the CDR3, the DNA is TGCAGTGCTAGAGGCAGACTAGGATTCTCTGGGGCCAACGTCCTGACTTTC.

This chain links TRBV7-8 with TRBJ1-4; 7 bases are shared with TRBD1. V lost 2 bases, J lost 7 bases, and 7 bases stayed unmatched. The CDR3 sequence is 15 residues long. Germline values: CDR1 SGHVS, CDR2 FQNEAQ. CDR3 in amino acids: CASSLLPGGLEKLFF. In nucleotides, the CDR3 is TGTGCCAGCAGCTTACTCCCAGGGGGGCTTGAAAAACTGTTTTTT.

The chain couples TRBV7-3 to TRBJ2-7; 12 nucleotides align to TRBD2. CDR1 and CDR2 from the germline V gene are SGHTA and FQGTGA. Unmatched junction bases numbered 3, after V lost 0 bases and J lost 9 bases. The CDR3 is 14 amino acids. Here the CDR3 reads CASSLTTSGRPQYF. CDR3 bases: TGTGCCAGCAGCTTAACGACTAGCGGGAGACCGCAGTACTTC.